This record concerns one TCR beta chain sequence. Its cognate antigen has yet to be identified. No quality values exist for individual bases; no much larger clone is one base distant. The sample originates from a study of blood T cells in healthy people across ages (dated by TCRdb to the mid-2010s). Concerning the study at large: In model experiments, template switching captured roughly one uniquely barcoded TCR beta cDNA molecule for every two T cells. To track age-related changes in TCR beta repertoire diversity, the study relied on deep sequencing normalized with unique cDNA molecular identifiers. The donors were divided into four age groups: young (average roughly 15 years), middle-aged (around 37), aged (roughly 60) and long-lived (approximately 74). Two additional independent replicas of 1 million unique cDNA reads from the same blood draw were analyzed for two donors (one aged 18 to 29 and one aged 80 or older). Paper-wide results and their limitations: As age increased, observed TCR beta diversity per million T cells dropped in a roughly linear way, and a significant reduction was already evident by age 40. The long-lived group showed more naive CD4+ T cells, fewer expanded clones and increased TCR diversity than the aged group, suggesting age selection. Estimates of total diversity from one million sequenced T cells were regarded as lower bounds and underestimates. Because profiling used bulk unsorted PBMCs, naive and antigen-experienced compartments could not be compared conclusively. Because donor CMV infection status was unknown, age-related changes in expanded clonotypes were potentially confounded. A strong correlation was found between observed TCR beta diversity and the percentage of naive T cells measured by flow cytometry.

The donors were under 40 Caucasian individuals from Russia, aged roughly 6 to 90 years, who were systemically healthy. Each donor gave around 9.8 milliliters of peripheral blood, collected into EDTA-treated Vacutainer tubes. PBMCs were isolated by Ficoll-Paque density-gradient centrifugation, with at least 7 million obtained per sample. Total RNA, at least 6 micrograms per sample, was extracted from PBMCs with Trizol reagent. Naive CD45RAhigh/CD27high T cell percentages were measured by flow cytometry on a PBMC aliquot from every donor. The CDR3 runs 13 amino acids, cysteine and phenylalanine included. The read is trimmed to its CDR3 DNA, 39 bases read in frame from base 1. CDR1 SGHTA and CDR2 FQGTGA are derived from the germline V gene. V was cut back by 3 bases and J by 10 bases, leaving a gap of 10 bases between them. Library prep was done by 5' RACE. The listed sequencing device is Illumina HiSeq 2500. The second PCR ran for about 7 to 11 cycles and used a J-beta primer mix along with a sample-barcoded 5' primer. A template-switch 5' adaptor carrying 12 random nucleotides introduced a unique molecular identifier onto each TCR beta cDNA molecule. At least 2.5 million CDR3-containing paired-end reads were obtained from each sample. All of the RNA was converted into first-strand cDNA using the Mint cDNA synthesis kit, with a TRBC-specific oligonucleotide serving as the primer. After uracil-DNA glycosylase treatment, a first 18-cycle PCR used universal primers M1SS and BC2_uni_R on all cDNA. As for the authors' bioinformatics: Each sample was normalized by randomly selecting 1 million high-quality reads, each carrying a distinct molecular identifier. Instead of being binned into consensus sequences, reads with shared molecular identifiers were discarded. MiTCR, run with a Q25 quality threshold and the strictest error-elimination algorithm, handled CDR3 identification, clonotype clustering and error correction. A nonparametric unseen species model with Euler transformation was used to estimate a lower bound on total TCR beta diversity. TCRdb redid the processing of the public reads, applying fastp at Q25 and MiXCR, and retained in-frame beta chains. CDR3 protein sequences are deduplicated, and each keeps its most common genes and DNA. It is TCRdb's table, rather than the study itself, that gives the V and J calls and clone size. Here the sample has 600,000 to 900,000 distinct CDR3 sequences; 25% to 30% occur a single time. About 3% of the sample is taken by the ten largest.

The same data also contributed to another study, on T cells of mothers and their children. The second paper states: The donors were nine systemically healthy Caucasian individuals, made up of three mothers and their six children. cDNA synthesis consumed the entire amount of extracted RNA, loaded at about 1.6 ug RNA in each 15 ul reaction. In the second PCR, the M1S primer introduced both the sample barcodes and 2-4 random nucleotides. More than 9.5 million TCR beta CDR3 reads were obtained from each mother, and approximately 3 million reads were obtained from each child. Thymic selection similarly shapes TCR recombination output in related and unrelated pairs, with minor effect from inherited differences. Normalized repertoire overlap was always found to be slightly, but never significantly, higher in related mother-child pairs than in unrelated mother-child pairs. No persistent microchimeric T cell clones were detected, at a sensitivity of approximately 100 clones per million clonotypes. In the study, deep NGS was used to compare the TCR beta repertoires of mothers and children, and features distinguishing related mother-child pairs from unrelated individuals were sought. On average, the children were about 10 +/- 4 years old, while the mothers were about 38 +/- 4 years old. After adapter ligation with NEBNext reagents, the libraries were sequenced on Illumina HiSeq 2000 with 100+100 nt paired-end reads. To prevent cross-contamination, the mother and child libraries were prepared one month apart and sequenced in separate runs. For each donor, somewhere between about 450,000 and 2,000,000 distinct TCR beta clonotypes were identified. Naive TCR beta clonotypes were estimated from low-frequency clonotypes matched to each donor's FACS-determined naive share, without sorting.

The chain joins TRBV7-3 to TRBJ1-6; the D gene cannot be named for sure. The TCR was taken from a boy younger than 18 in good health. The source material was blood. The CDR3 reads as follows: CASSFATGSPLHF. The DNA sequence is TGTGCCAGCAGCTTCGCCACGGGGTCACCCCTCCACTTT.